What follows are 10 T cell receptor beta chains derived from one specimen sequenced in a study of T cell changes during pregnancy in multiple sclerosis. TCRdb keeps only in-frame clones here, not all; method: immunoSEQ multiplex PCR. Counted here are approximately 68,000 clones, 91% occurring once; the ten biggest clones make up roughly 1.4%. The sequences come from peripheral blood, collected in the second trimester of pregnancy. The receptors were sampled from a female donor with multiple sclerosis, enrolled in a pregnancy study.

V usage is TRBV5-1 and J usage is TRBJ2-6, with 12 bases lining up with TRBD2. The germline V gene encodes CDR1 SGHRS and CDR2 YFSETQ. V lost 6 bases to trimming and J lost 2 bases; unmatched junction nucleotides: 6. The length of the CDR3 is 17 residues. CDR3 loop: CASTRLAGEAGANVLTF. Written as DNA, the CDR3 is TGCGCCAGCACCCGACTAGCGGGAGAGGCTGGGGCCAACGTCCTGACTTTC.

The chain has TRBV7-8 and TRBJ2-7, with 7 bases matching TRBD2. V was pared by 1 base and J by 4 bases, with 1 base of the junction left unmatched. Germline V gene data show CDR1 as SGHVS and CDR2 as FQNEAQ. The CDR3 has 13 residues. As DNA, the CDR3 is TGTGCCAGCAGCTTAGGGCGGGGGTACGAGCAGTACTTC. Residues: CASSLGRGYEQYF.

The rearrangement uses TRBV6-1 and TRBJ2-3; the D gene is possibly TRBD2 (6 bases). Germline values: CDR1 MNHNS, CDR2 SASEGT. The ends were cut back, 6 bases at V and 2 bases at J, with 15 bases in the middle. The CDR3 spans 15 residues. The CDR3 loop is CASRGLTPSTDTQYF. CDR3 DNA: TGTGCCAGCAGGGGACTCACACCCTCCACAGATACGCAGTATTTT.

The chain recombines TRBV27 with TRBJ1-5; D not certain. Germline V CDR1 and CDR2: MNHEY, SMNVEV (reference sequence). V was clipped by 5 bases and J by 2 bases, with 7 bases between them. The CDR3 sequence is 13 residues long. The chain's CDR3 is CASSRARNQPQHF. The CDR3, as DNA: TGTGCCAGCAGTCGAGCACGCAATCAGCCCCAGCATTTT.

This clone has a single count. The chain has TRBV5-1 and TRBJ1-1, with 8 nucleotides matching TRBD1. The CDR3 consists of 16 residues. The ends lost 3 bases at V and 7 bases at J; junction bases unmatched: 14. Germline values: CDR1 SGHRS, CDR2 YFSETQ. CDR3 in amino acids: CASSSEEQQGGGEAFF. CDR3 coding DNA: TGCGCCAGCAGCTCAGAAGAGCAACAGGGGGGTGGTGAAGCTTTCTTT.

V is TRBV12-5 and J is TRBJ2-7; TRBD2 might be the D (6 bases). There are 14 residues in the CDR3. Germline CDR1 and CDR2: LGHNT and FRNRAP. Between the trimmed V and J ends, which lost 3 bases and 0 bases, there was a span of 9 bases. The CDR3 nucleotides read TGTGCTAGTGGTTTACGGGAGAGCTCCTACGAGCAGTACTTC. It translates to CASGLRESSYEQYF.

The J gene is TRBJ2-7, the V gene TRBV6-5, with TRBD1 identical over 9 bases. Trimming at V came to 4 bases and at J to 5 bases, leaving 9 bases not matched to a gene. CDR3 length equals 15 residues. Per the germline V gene, CDR1 is MNHEY and CDR2 is SVGAGI. The CDR3 loop reads CASSSPGQGTHEQYF. The CDR3 DNA follows: TGTGCCAGCAGTTCCCCGGGACAGGGAACCCACGAGCAGTACTTC.

Only one count was recorded for this clone. This chain links TRBV30 with TRBJ2-7; TRBD2 aligns across 8 bases. The CDR3 consists of 14 residues. Per the germline V gene, CDR1 is GTSNPN and CDR2 is SVGIG (reference sequence). The V gene end was trimmed by 1 base and the J gene end by 1 base; junction bases not matched to a gene: 3. CDR3 amino acids: CAWSDGGGSYEQYF. In nucleotides, the CDR3 is TGTGCCTGGAGTGACGGGGGGGGTTCCTACGAGCAGTACTTC.

This chain links TRBV7-2 with TRBJ1-1, with TRBD1 matching 7 bases. From germline, CDR1 is SGHTA and CDR2 FQGNSA. The CDR3 extends over 14 amino acids. V lost 5 bases and J lost 7; bases outside the gene matches: 10. The DNA for the CDR3 is TGTGCCAGCAGCAACTTATTAGGGGGCCTTGAAGCTTTCTTT. This sequence encodes CASSNLLGGLEAFF.

The genes are TRBV19 and TRBJ2-1; 11 positions agree with TRBD1. Trimming removed 5 bases from V and 10 bases from J; junction bases left unmatched: 10. The CDR3 has 15 amino acids. Germline-derived CDR1 and CDR2 are LNHDA and SQIVND (reference sequence). The CDR3 here is CASSQGQGVSGEQFF. The CDR3 bases are TGTGCCAGTAGTCAGGGACAGGGGGTATCAGGCGAGCAGTTCTTC. The whole variable domain, remainder taken from reference TRBV19 and TRBJ2-1, is DGGITQSPKYLFRKEGQNVTLSCEQNLNHDAMYWYRQDPGQGLRLIYYSQIVNDFQKGDIAEGYSVSREKKESFPLTVTSAQKNPTAFYLCASSQGQGVSGEQFFGPGTRLTVL.